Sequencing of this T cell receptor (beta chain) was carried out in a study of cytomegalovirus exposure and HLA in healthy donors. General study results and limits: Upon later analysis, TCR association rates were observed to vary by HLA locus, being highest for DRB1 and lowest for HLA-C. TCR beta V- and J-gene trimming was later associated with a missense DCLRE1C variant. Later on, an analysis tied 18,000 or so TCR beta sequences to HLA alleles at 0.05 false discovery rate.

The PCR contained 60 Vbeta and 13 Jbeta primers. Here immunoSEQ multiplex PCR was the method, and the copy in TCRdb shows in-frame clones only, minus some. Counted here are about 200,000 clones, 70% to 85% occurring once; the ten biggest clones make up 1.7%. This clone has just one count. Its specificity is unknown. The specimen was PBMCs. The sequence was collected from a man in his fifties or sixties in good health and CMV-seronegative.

The CDR3 is CASSPRVTGNTEAFF. CDR3 bases: TGTGCCAGCTCACCACGGGTAACAGGCAACACTGAAGCTTTCTTT. The J gene is TRBJ1-1, the V gene TRBV18; perhaps TRBD1 as D (5 bases). Germline values: CDR1 KGHSH, CDR2 LQKENI. V dropped 1 base and J dropped 2 bases, with 11 bases sitting between them. The CDR3 is 15 amino acids.